The text below deals with one T cell receptor (beta chain). The antigen remains undetermined. Treatment of the sample: oral pan-JAK inhibitor, 5-10 mg twice daily. Peripheral blood, together with lesional scalp punch biopsies, was collected from alopecia areata patients. In germline, CDR1 is SGHRS, CDR2 YFSETQ. There are 13 residues in the CDR3. Trimming removed 4 bases at V and 1 base at J, with 8 bases between. This entry comes from a study of CD8+ T cells in alopecia areata. On the study more broadly: A regimen of oral tofacitinib, 5 to 10 mg twice daily, was given to treated patients. General study results and limits: Under tofacitinib, numerous expanded lesional clonotypes remained detectable in scalp and blood. Lesional scalp exceeded normal scalp in clonality, especially in alopecia totalis/universalis.

cDNA reverse transcribed from extracted RNA served as the sequencing template. TCRdb's table, derived via immunoSEQ multiplex PCR, lists solely in-frame clones and lacks some. The profile shows about 200,000 clones, over 45% of them singletons. This sample comprised CD4+ T cells sorted from blood, obtained at week 24, from a patient treated with tofacitinib. This clonotype originated in a human donor with alopecia areata. V usage is TRBV5-1 and J usage is TRBJ1-1; maybe TRBD1 (5 bases). CDR3 sequence (DNA): TGCGCCAGCAGCGAAGGACAGAACACTGAAGCTTTCTTT. Its protein product is CASSEGQNTEAFF.